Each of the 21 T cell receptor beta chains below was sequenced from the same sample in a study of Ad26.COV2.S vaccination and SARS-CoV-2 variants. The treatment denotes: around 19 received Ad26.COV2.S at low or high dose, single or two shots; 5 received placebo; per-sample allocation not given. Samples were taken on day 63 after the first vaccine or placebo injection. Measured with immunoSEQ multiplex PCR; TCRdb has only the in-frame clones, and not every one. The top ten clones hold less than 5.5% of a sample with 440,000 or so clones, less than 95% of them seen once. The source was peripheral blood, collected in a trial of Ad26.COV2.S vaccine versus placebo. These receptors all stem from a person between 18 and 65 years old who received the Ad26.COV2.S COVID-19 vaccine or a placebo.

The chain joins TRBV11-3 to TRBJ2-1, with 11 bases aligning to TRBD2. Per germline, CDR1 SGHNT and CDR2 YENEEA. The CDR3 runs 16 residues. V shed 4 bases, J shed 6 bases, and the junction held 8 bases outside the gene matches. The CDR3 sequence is CASSSQTSGKVNEQFF. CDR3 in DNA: TGTGCCAGCAGCTCCCAGACTAGCGGGAAAGTCAATGAGCAGTTCTTC.

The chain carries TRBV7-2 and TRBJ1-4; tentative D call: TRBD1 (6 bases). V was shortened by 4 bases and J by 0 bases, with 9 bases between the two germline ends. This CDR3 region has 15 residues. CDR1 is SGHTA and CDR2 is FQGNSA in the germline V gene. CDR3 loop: CASSSDSSTNEKLFF. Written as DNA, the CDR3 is TGTGCCAGCAGCTCGGACAGTTCAACTAATGAAAAACTGTTTTTT. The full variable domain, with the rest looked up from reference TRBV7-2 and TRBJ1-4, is GAGVSQSPSNKVTEKGKDVELRCDPISGHTALYWYRQSLGQGLEFLIYFQGNSAPDKSGLPSDRFSAERTGGSVSTLTIQRTQQEDSAVYLCASSSDSSTNEKLFFGSGTQLSVL.

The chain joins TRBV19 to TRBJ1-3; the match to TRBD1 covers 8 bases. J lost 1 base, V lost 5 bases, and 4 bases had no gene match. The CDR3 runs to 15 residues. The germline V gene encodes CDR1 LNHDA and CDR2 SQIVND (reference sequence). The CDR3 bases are TGTGCCAGTAGTCTTAACAGGGGGTCTGGAAACACCATATATTTT. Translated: CASSLNRGSGNTIYF.

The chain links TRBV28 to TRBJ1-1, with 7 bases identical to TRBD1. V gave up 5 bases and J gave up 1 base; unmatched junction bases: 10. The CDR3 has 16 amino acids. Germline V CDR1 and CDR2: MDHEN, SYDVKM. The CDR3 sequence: CASSAIPGQWNTEAFF. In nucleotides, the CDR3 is TGTGCCAGCAGTGCAATACCGGGACAGTGGAACACTGAAGCTTTCTTT.

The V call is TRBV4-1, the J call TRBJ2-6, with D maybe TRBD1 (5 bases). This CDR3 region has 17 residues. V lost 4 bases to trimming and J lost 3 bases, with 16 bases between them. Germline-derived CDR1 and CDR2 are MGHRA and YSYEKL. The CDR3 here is CASSPPRVPGGANVLTF. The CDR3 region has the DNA TGCGCCAGCAGCCCACCCAGGGTCCCTGGTGGGGCCAACGTCCTGACTTTC.

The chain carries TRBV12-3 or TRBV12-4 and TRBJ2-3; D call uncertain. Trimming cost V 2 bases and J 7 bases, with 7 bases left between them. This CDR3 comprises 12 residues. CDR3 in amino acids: CASSLSRNTQYF. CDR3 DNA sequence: TGTGCCAGCAGTTTATCACGAAATACGCAGTATTTT.

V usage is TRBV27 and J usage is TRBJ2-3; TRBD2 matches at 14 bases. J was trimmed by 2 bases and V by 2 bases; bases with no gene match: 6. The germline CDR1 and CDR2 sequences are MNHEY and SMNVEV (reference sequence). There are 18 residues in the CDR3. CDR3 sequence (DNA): TGTGCCAGCAGTTTAAAGGGGACTAGCGGGGGAATCACAGATACGCAGTATTTT. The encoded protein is CASSLKGTSGGITDTQYF.

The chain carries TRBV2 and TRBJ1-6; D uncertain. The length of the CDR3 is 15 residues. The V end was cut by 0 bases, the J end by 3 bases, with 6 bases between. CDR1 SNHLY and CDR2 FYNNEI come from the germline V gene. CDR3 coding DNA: TGTGCCAGCAGTGAAGCTCGGGGCTATAATTCACCCCTCCACTTT. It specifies CASSEARGYNSPLHF. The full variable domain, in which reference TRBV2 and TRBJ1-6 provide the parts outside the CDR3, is EPEVTQTPSHQVTQMGQEVILRCVPISNHLYFYWYRQILGQKVEFLVSFYNNEISEKSEIFDDQFSVERPDGSNFTLKIRSTKLEDSAMYFCASSEARGYNSPLHFGNGTRLTVT.

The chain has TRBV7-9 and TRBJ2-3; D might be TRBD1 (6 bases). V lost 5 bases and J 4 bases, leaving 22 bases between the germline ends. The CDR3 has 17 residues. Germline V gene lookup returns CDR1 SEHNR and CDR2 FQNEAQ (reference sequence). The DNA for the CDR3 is TGTGCCAGCAGCCCCCATGGGGCAGGGGTCTACCCAGATACGCAGTATTTT. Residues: CASSPHGAGVYPDTQYF.

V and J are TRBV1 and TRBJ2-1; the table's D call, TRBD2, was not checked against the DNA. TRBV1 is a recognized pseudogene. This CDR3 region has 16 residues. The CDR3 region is CTSSQDRSSGNNEQFF. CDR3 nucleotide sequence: TGCACCAGCAGCCAAGATCGGTCTAGCGGGAACAATGAGCAGTTCTTC.

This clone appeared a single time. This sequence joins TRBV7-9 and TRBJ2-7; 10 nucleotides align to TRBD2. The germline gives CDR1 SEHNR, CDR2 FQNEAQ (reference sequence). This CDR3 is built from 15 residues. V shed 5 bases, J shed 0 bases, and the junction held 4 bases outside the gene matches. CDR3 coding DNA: TGTGCCAGCAGCATTAGCGGGAGGAGCTCCTACGAGCAGTACTTC. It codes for CASSISGRSSYEQYF.

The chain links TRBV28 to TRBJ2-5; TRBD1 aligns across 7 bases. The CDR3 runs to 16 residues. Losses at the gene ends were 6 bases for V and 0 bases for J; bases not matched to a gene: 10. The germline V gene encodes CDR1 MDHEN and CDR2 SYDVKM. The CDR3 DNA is TGTGCCAGCAGACAGACAGGGCCTAGACACCAAGAGACCCAGTACTTC. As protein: CASRQTGPRHQETQYF.

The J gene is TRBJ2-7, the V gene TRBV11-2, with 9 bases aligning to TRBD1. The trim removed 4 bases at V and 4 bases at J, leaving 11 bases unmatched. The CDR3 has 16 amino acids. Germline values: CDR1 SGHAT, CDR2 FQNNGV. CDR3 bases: TGTGCCAGCAGCTCCAATTCCCGGGACAGGGTTTACGAGCAGTACTTC. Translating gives CASSSNSRDRVYEQYF.

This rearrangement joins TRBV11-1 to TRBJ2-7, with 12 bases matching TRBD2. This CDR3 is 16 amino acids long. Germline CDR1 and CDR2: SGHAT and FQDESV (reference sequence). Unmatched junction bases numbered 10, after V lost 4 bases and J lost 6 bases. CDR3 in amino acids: CASSSRLAGALREQYF. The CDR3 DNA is TGTGCCAGCAGCTCAAGACTAGCGGGAGCCCTTCGCGAGCAGTACTTC.

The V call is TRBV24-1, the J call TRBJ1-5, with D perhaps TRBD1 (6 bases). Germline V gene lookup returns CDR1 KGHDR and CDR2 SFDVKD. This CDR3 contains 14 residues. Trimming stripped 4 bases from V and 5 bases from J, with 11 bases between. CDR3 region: CATSETGPDQPQHF. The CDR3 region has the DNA TGTGCCACCAGTGAAACAGGGCCCGATCAGCCCCAGCATTTT.

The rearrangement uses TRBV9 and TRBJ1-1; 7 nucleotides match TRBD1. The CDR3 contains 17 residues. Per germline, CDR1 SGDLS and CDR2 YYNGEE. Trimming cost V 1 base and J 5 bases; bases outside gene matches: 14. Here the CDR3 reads CASSVLREGARGTEAFF. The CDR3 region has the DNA TGTGCCAGCAGCGTACTTCGAGAGGGGGCGCGAGGGACTGAAGCTTTCTTT.

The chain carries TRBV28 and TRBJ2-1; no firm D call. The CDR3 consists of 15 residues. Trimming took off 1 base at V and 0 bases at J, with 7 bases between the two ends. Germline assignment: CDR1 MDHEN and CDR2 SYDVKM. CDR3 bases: TGTGCCAGCAGTTTATTGGCTCGCTCCTACAATGAGCAGTTCTTC. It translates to CASSLLARSYNEQFF. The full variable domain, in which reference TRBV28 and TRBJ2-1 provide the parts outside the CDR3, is DVKVTQSSRYLVKRTGEKVFLECVQDMDHENMFWYRQDPGLGLRLIYFSYDVKMKEKGDIPEGYSVSREKKERFSLILESASTNQTSMYLCASSLLARSYNEQFFGPGTRLTVL.

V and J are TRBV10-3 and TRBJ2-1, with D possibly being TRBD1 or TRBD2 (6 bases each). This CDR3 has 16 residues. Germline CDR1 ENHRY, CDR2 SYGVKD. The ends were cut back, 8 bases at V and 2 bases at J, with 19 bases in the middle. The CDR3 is CAIGGPPAETYNEQFF. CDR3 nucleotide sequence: TGTGCCATCGGGGGGCCTCCGGCTGAAACCTACAATGAGCAGTTCTTC.

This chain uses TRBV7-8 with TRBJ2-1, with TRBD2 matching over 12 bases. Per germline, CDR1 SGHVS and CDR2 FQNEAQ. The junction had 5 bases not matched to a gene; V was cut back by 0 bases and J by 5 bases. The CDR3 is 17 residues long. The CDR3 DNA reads TGTGCCAGCAGCTTAGCTCTAGCGGGAGGGCGGAACAATGAGCAGTTCTTC. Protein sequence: CASSLALAGGRNNEQFF.

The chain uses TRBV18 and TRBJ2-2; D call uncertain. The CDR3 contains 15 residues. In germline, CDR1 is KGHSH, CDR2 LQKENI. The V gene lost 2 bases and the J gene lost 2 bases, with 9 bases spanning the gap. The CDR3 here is CASSPKTANTGELFF. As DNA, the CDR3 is TGTGCCAGCTCACCAAAAACAGCTAACACCGGGGAGCTGTTTTTT. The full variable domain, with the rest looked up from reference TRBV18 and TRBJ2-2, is NAGVMQNPRHLVRRRGQEARLRCSPMKGHSHVYWYRQLPEEGLKFMVYLQKENIIDESGMPKERFSAEFPKEGPSILRIQQVVRGDSAAYFCASSPKTANTGELFFGEGSRLTVL.

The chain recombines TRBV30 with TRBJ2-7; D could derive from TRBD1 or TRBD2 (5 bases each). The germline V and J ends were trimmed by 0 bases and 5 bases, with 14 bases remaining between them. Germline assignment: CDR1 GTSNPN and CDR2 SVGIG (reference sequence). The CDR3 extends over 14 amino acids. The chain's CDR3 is CAWSVTADVDEQYF. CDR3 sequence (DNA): TGTGCCTGGAGTGTGACAGCGGACGTCGACGAGCAGTACTTC.